These 25 T cell receptor beta chains were sequenced from one sample in a study of shared clonotypes between healthy human individuals. Profiling relied on immunoSEQ multiplex PCR, and the TCRdb table lists in-frame clones only, not all of them. The data show roughly 1,500,000 clones, with roughly 98% seen just once and about 0.45% held by the top ten. The sample was naive CD4+ T cells sorted from blood. The subset denotes: CD45RA+ positively selected. These receptors came from a man aged 25 to 40 in good health.

The rearrangement joins TRBV7-3 to TRBJ1-1; TRBD1 aligns across 7 bases. Germline loops: CDR1 SGHTA, CDR2 FQGTGA. The V and J ends lost 6 bases and 1 base, in that order; junction bases with no gene match: 5. The CDR3 is 14 amino acids. For the CDR3, the DNA is TGTGCCAGCAGTTCGGGACAGCCGAACACTGAAGCTTTCTTT. Translating gives CASSSGQPNTEAFF.

The chain has TRBV7-9 and TRBJ1-5; D unresolved. Germline V gene data show CDR1 as SEHNR and CDR2 as FQNEAQ (reference sequence). The CDR3 covers 16 residues. V lost 4 bases and J 3 bases, leaving 16 bases between the germline ends. CDR3 region: CASSYKEGPSNQPQHF. In DNA form, the CDR3 reads TGTGCCAGCAGCTATAAAGAGGGCCCCTCCAATCAGCCCCAGCATTTT.

The chain employs TRBV6-6 and TRBJ2-5; D unresolved. Trimming cost V 2 bases and J 2 bases, with 9 bases left between them. The CDR3 runs to 14 residues. The germline CDR1 and CDR2 sequences are MNHNY and SVGAGI (reference sequence). Here the CDR3 reads CASSYPFGQETQYF. CDR3 nucleotide sequence: TGTGCCAGCAGTTACCCCTTCGGGCAAGAGACCCAGTACTTC.

Comment on this clone: The junction departs from germline at one end; a sequencing error may be responsible. V is TRBV27 and J is TRBJ2-7; TRBD1 might be the D (6 bases). Germline lookup yields CDR1 MNHEY and CDR2 SMNVEV (reference sequence). The CDR3 runs 15 residues. The chain's CDR3 is CATSSRGGRRYEQYF. CDR3 nucleotides: TGTGCCACCAGTTCCCGTGGGGGCCGACGGTACGAGCAGTACTTC.

This sequence joins TRBV29-1 and TRBJ1-3; no definite D call. The CDR3 contains 13 residues. The V and J ends lost 5 bases and 3 bases respectively, with 11 bases between them. Per the germline V gene, CDR1 is SQVTM and CDR2 is ANQGSEA. The CDR3 DNA is TGCAGCGTTTCGGTCAGATTTGGAAACACCATATATTTT. The encoded protein is CSVSVRFGNTIYF.

The chain uses TRBV2 and TRBJ2-3; D is unclear. CDR3 length: 14 amino acids. CDR1 and CDR2 (germline): SNHLY, FYNNEI. V lost 7 bases and J lost 0, with 11 bases in between. CDR3 sequence: CASISTPSTDTQYF. The CDR3 DNA sequence: TGTGCCAGCATTTCCACCCCTAGCACAGATACGCAGTATTTT.

The gene calls are TRBV5-6 and TRBJ2-2, with D unclear. Per germline, CDR1 SGHDT and CDR2 YYEEEE. This CDR3 region has 15 residues. V was clipped by 1 base and J by 0 bases, with 7 bases between them. The DNA of the CDR3 is TGTGCCAGCAGCTTGCCAGCTGCGAACACCGGGGAGCTGTTTTTT. It codes for CASSLPAANTGELFF. Using reference TRBV5-6 and TRBJ2-2 for the parts outside the CDR3, the full variable domain is DAGVTQSPTHLIKTRGQQVTLRCSPKSGHDTVSWYQQALGQGPQFIFQYYEEEERQRGNFPDRFSGHQFPNYSSELNVNALLLGDSALYLCASSLPAANTGELFFGEGSRLTVL.

The chain combines TRBV5-1 with TRBJ2-7; D might be TRBD2 (6 bases). The ends were cut back, 7 bases at V and 3 bases at J, with 14 bases in the middle. This CDR3 is built from 13 residues. Germline lookup yields CDR1 SGHRS and CDR2 YFSETQ. The CDR3 here is CASSKWRDYEQYF. The CDR3, as DNA: TGCGCCAGCTCAAAATGGCGGGACTACGAGCAGTACTTC.

The V gene is TRBV6-5, the J gene TRBJ2-5; 9 bases match TRBD2. Germline CDR1 and CDR2: MNHEY and SVGAGI. The V segment lost 0 bases and the J segment 6 bases; nucleotides outside the gene matches: 2. The CDR3 sequence is 14 residues long. The CDR3, as DNA: TGTGCCAGCAGTTACTCGACTAGCGGACAGACCCAGTACTTC. Residues: CASSYSTSGQTQYF.

This clone was picked up one time. This chain links TRBV5-4 with TRBJ1-1, with D possibly matching TRBD1 (6 bases). This CDR3 has 15 residues. V shed 3 bases and J shed 0 bases, with 12 bases lying between them. Per the germline V gene, CDR1 is SGHNT and CDR2 is YYREEE (reference sequence). DNA of the CDR3: TGTGCCAGCAGCTCTGCCGACAGGATGAACACTGAAGCTTTCTTT. This codes for CASSSADRMNTEAFF.

The chain carries TRBV5-1 and TRBJ2-7; 8 positions agree with TRBD1. With V trimmed by 4 bases and J by 2 bases, 5 bases remained unmatched. The CDR3 consists of 14 residues. Germline CDR1 and CDR2: SGHRS and YFSETQ. The CDR3 bases are TGCGCCAGCAGCCCAGACAGGGGCACCTACGAGCAGTACTTC. Protein product: CASSPDRGTYEQYF.

The chain has TRBV11-2 and TRBJ1-2; D is possibly TRBD1 (5 bases). CDR1 is SGHAT, CDR2 FQNNGV, per germline. The V and J ends lost 6 bases and 2 bases respectively, with 13 bases between them. CDR3 length equals 14 residues. This CDR3 reads CASRTSGANYGYTF. The CDR3 region has the DNA TGTGCCAGCAGAACGAGTGGGGCCAACTATGGCTACACCTTC.

This clone was recorded only once. This rearrangement joins TRBV28 to TRBJ2-7; TRBD1 aligns across 12 bases. Germline CDR1 MDHEN, CDR2 SYDVKM. The trim removed 2 bases at V and 7 bases at J, leaving 9 bases unmatched. This CDR3 spans 16 amino acids. The CDR3 region is CASSLRDRGPRREQYF. CDR3 bases: TGTGCCAGCAGTTTACGGGACAGGGGGCCCAGAAGAGAGCAGTACTTC.

This clone occurred once. The J gene is TRBJ2-7, the V gene TRBV11-2, with TRBD2 identical over 9 bases. Germline assignment: CDR1 SGHAT and CDR2 FQNNGV. This CDR3 contains 16 residues. V gave up 2 bases and J gave up 1 base; unmatched junction bases: 6. The DNA for the CDR3 is TGTGCCAGCAGCTTAATAGCGGGAGATTTTTCCTACGAGCAGTACTTC. As protein: CASSLIAGDFSYEQYF.

J is TRBJ2-7 and V is TRBV27; D gene unclear. V was trimmed by 5 bases and J by 2 bases, leaving 16 bases between them. Looked up from germline, CDR1 is MNHEY and CDR2 is SMNVEV (reference sequence). The length of the CDR3 is 15 residues. In DNA form, the CDR3 reads TGTGCCAGCAGTCCCCCCGGGTTAGTAACCTACGAGCAGTACTTC. Residues: CASSPPGLVTYEQYF.

This chain links TRBV6-5 with TRBJ2-3; D may be TRBD1 (6 bases). The germline V gene has CDR1 MNHEY and CDR2 SVGAGI. V was shortened by 0 bases and J by 5 bases, with 12 bases between the two germline ends. CDR3 length equals 15 residues. Here the CDR3 DNA reads TGTGCCAGCAGTTACTCGCCAGGGGTTTTAGATACGCAGTATTTT. Its translation: CASSYSPGVLDTQYF.

The rearrangement uses TRBV7-8 and TRBJ2-5; 7 bases align to TRBD1. CDR1 is SGHVS, CDR2 FQNEAQ, per germline. The CDR3 covers 16 residues. J was trimmed by 5 bases and V by 0 bases; bases with no gene match: 9. The CDR3 sequence: CASSLAVWTGGETQYF. CDR3 bases: TGTGCCAGCAGCTTAGCCGTTTGGACAGGCGGTGAGACCCAGTACTTC.

This chain uses TRBV18 with TRBJ1-4, with D possibly being TRBD1 (5 bases). The CDR3 sequence is 15 residues long. Trimming cost V 2 bases and J 1 base, with 8 bases left between them. The germline V gene has CDR1 KGHSH and CDR2 LQKENI. CDR3 coding DNA: TGTGCCAGCTCACCAAACCAGGGAACTAATGAAAAACTGTTTTTT. Translation: CASSPNQGTNEKLFF.

As for this clone: Different DNA sequences within this sample yield the same CDR3. This chain connects TRBV7-2 to TRBJ2-3; 7 nucleotides line up with TRBD1. Germline assignment: CDR1 SGHTA and CDR2 FQGNSA. The CDR3 runs 13 residues. Trimming at V came to 3 bases and at J to 4 bases, leaving 1 base not matched to a gene. In DNA form, the CDR3 reads TGTGCCAGCAGCTTGCAGGGGGCAGATACGCAGTATTTT. Translating gives CASSLQGADTQYF.

Details on this clone: Other DNA sequences of this sample code for an identical CDR3. The rearrangement joins TRBV7-2 to TRBJ1-5, with D possibly matching TRBD1 (5 bases). The V gene lost 1 base and the J gene lost 1 base, with 5 bases spanning the gap. Germline V gene data show CDR1 as SGHTA and CDR2 as FQGNSA. This CDR3 spans 14 amino acids. CDR3 coding DNA: TGTGCCAGCAGCTTAGAGGGGAGCAATCAGCCCCAGCATTTT. Translation: CASSLEGSNQPQHF.

This clone showed up just once. The V call is TRBV19, the J call TRBJ2-1; no reliable D call. The germline gives CDR1 LNHDA, CDR2 SQIVND (reference sequence). V was cut by 5 bases and J by 0 bases, with 8 bases left in between. The CDR3 length is 14 residues. CDR3 nucleotide sequence: TGTGCCAGTAGTCCAAGATTCTCCTACAATGAGCAGTTCTTC. It translates to CASSPRFSYNEQFF. Full variable domain (remainder filled in from reference TRBV19 and TRBJ2-1): DGGITQSPKYLFRKEGQNVTLSCEQNLNHDAMYWYRQDPGQGLRLIYYSQIVNDFQKGDIAEGYSVSREKKESFPLTVTSAQKNPTAFYLCASSPRFSYNEQFFGPGTRLTVL.

The table lists this clone with a count of one. The chain recombines TRBV10-3 with TRBJ1-5; D call uncertain. The CDR3 contains 13 residues. Germline CDR1 reads ENHRY; CDR2 reads SYGVKD. Trimming stripped 2 bases from V and 7 bases from J, with 9 bases between. The DNA for the CDR3 is TGTGCCATCAGTGAGGAACCGGGGCAGCCCCAGCATTTT. Its translation: CAISEEPGQPQHF.

V and J are TRBV29-1 and TRBJ1-3, with TRBD1 matching over 9 bases. The V gene end was trimmed by 7 bases and the J gene end by 3 bases; junction bases not matched to a gene: 7. From germline, CDR1 is SQVTM and CDR2 ANQGSEA. This CDR3 is 14 amino acids long. The CDR3 coding sequence is TGCAGCGCCCGAACAGGGGGCAGTGGAAACACCATATATTTT. This codes for CSARTGGSGNTIYF.

This chain connects TRBV18 to TRBJ2-7; tentative D call: TRBD2 (6 bases). Germline CDR1 reads KGHSH; CDR2 reads LQKENI. V lost 2 bases, J lost 3 bases, and 14 bases lay in between. The CDR3 runs 15 residues. The CDR3 sequence: CASSPSGGEGYEQYF. The CDR3 DNA reads TGTGCCAGCTCACCATCCGGGGGAGAGGGCTACGAGCAGTACTTC.

This chain joins TRBV6-1 and TRBJ1-2, with TRBD1 matching over 8 bases. In germline, CDR1 is MNHNS, CDR2 SASEGT. This CDR3 has 14 residues. Losses at the gene ends were 4 bases for V and 5 bases for J; bases not matched to a gene: 6. Written as DNA, the CDR3 is TGTGCCAGCAGTGCCACCTGGGACAGGTATGGCTACACCTTC. Translation gives CASSATWDRYGYTF.